This T cell receptor beta chain came from a study of OX40 agonist ivuxolimab in advanced cancers. Profiled with immunoSEQ multiplex PCR; TCRdb holds only in-frame clones, not every one. The sample yields tens of thousands of clones, approximately 86% seen once. Per the germline V gene, CDR1 is SGHKS and CDR2 is YYEKEE (reference sequence). Trimming shortened V by 3 bases and J by 8 bases, and 15 bases separated the two germline ends. The CDR3 covers 14 residues. This clone was recorded once. The antigen is unknown. General study points: Also present in some nonresponders was a low level of normalized T-cell clonal expansion.

The genes are TRBV5-5 and TRBJ2-4; D might be TRBD1 (6 bases). The TCR sequence derives from an adult with an advanced solid tumor such as melanoma, head and neck, liver or kidney cancer. The sample consisted of CD4+ or CD8+ T cells sorted from blood, taken in a trial of the OX40 agonist ivuxolimab. The DNA of the CDR3 is TGTGCCAGCAGCTCCCCGGCCGAGGGGGACATTCAGTACTTC. Protein: CASSSPAEGDIQYF. Based on the CDR3 plus reference TRBV5-5 and TRBJ2-4, the full variable domain is DAGVTQSPTHLIKTRGQQVTLRCSPISGHKSVSWYQQVLGQGPQFIFQYYEKEERGRGNFPDRFSARQFPNYSSELNVNALLLGDSALYLCASSSPAEGDIQYFGAGTRLSVL.